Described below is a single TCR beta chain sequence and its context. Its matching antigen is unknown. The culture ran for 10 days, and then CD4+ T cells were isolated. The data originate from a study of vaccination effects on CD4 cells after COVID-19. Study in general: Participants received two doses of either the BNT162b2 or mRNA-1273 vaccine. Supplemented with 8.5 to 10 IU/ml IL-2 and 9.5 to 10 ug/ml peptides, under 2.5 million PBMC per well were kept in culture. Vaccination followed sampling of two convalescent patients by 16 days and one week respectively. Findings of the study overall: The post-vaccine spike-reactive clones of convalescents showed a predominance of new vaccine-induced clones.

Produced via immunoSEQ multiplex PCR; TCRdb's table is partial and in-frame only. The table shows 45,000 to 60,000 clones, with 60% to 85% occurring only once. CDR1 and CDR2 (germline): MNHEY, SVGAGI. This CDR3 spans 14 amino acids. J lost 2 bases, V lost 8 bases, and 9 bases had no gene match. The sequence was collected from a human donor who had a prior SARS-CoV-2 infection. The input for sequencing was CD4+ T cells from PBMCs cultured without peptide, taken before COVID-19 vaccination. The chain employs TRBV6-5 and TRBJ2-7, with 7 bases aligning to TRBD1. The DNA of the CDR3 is TGTGCCAGCGCCCGAGACAGGGTTGCCTACGAGCAGTACTTC. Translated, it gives CASARDRVAYEQYF.